This T cell receptor beta chain stems from a study of T-cell reconstitution after alpha-beta-depleted transplantation in children. From germline, CDR1 is SGHTA and CDR2 FQGNSA. This CDR3 contains 15 residues. V was shortened by 1 base and J by 1 base, with 10 bases between the two germline ends. This clonotype came up a few times. The TCRbeta library was prepared with unique molecular identifiers. Using its own MiXCR run on the PCR reads, TCRdb lists one record per CDR3 protein. The sample holds 300,000 to 400,000 distinct CDR3 sequences, 10% to 15% seen once. This material consisted of PBMCs, taken from the stem cell graft. The source is a human donor who donated a stem cell graft to a child with Fanconi anemia. The chain is built from TRBV7-2 and TRBJ2-5; unclear D gene. As DNA, the CDR3 is TGTGCCAGCAGCTTAGTAGTAAGCTTCCAAGAGACCCAGTACTTC. The encoded protein is CASSLVVSFQETQYF.